This T cell receptor beta chain was observed in a study of blood T cell repertoires in COVID-19 (dated by TCRdb to 2020 to 2022). Background for the entire study: Samples covering the acute and convalescent phases of COVID-19 were provided by collaborators in the United States, Italy and Spain. The prospective study material was composed of cDNA or gDNA derived from T cells, B-cell-depleted T cells, or PBMCs. Deeply sampled blood TCRbeta repertoires from subjects exposed to, actively infected with, or recovered from COVID-19 were included in the dataset. The repertoires were released in a freely available public database meant as a resource for research on the immune response to SARS-CoV-2. Samples came from the ongoing ImmuneRACE study (first 160 participants) plus 1,254 subjects from 6 global collaborators. The sample metadata nearly always contained a de-identified subject ID, COVID-19 status, age in years and sex. HLA class I and class II types, where available, came from metadata supplied by the sample provider rather than from assay-based typing.

Via the germline V gene (reference sequence), CDR1 is MNHEY and CDR2 SMNVEV. V loses 1 base of germline sequence and J loses 2 bases, and the interval between the two ends is 11 bases. The CDR3 starts with the cysteine, ends with the phenylalanine, and has 16 residues. Left in the record is the CDR3 DNA by itself, 48 bases read in frame from the first base. To note about this clone: Its cognate antigen has yet to be identified. Qualities for individual bases were not recorded, and no much larger clone is one base off.

TCRbeta CDR3 regions were amplified from genomic DNA using the immunoSEQ Assay, a bias-controlled multiplex PCR. On the authors' methods: The number of nucleated cells in each sample was estimated by amplification of reference gene primers within the assay. Sequence reads were collapsed and filtered to measure the absolute abundance of every unique TCRbeta CDR3 rearrangement. For each sample, productive Simpson clonality was calculated as the square root of Simpson's diversity index across productive rearrangements. TCRdb mirrors the immuneACCESS table, restricted to in-frame sequences. Some clones are absent from its copies; in checked studies, under half trace to an unresolved V gene, and the reason for the others is unknown. V and J calls and clone size are as listed in that table; D and trimming were resolved from the DNA. The sample table shows approximately 120,000 clones, and 65% to 90% are seen once. The ten largest account for roughly 7.9% of the sample.

Each collaborating institution followed its own protocols to collect whole blood in K2EDTA tubes. For TCRbeta analysis, collaborators shipped samples in one of three forms: frozen whole blood, isolated PBMCs, or DNA extracted from either of those sample types. What the authors observed across the whole study: The amount of clinical and demographic metadata varied by source and participant and was provided uncurated.

The rearrangement combines TRBV27 with TRBJ2-2, with a tentative D gene TRBD1 over 6 matching bases. The specimen sequenced was peripheral blood. This TCR was sampled from a woman aged 80 or older with active or convalescent COVID-19. The DNA is TGTGCCAGCAGTTTATGGGCCAGGGGTAACACCGGGGAGCTGTTTTTT. It specifies CASSLWARGNTGELFF.